Shown below are 6 T cell receptor beta chains from a single sample sequenced in a study of shared clonotypes between healthy human individuals. Data came from immunoSEQ multiplex PCR; TCRdb stores just in-frame clones and leaves some out. This sample has approximately 95,000 clones; roughly two thirds occur once, and the top ten carry around 41%. Material for sequencing was memory CD8+ T cells sorted from blood. The subset denotes: CD45RO+ cells pooled with CCR7-negative TemRA cells. These receptor sequences come from a man under 40 in good health.

The table lists this clone with a count of one. This rearrangement joins TRBV13 to TRBJ1-1; weak D call: TRBD1 (6 bases). CDR1 and CDR2 from the germline V gene are PRHDT and FYEKMQ (reference sequence). The CDR3 spans 15 residues. V lost 5 bases and J 0 bases, leaving 13 bases between the germline ends. The CDR3 spells CASSPTGQLNTEAFF. The CDR3 DNA reads as TGTGCCAGCAGCCCAACCGGACAGTTGAACACTGAAGCTTTCTTT.

The CDR3 coding sequence is TGTGCCAGCAGCTCAGGGACAGGGAACACAGATACGCAGTATTTT. Protein: CASSSGTGNTDTQYF. The gene calls are TRBV7-9 and TRBJ2-3; TRBD1 matches at 9 bases. Germline assignment: CDR1 SEHNR and CDR2 FQNEAQ (reference sequence). V dropped 4 bases and J dropped 2; count of bases not matched to a gene: 4. CDR3 length equals 15 residues. Drawing the rest from reference TRBV7-9 and TRBJ2-3, the complete variable domain is DTGVSQNPRHKITKRGQNVTFRCDPISEHNRLYWYRQTLGQGPEFLTYFQNEAQLEKSRLLSDRFSAERPKGSFSTLEIQRTEQGDSAMYLCASSSGTGNTDTQYFGPGTRLTVL.

This clone came up many times. CDR3 DNA sequence: TGTGCCAGTAGTATCTGGGACAACGGGTTTCTGCCCCAGCATTTT. Protein product: CASSIWDNGFLPQHF. V usage is TRBV19 and J usage is TRBJ1-5; the D gene is possibly TRBD1 (6 bases). There are 15 residues in the CDR3. CDR1 and CDR2 (germline): LNHDA, SQIVND (reference sequence). Trimming removed 3 bases at V and 9 bases at J, with 18 bases between.

The rearrangement joins TRBV2 to TRBJ2-1, with D tentatively TRBD1 (5 bases). CDR1 is SNHLY, CDR2 FYNNEI, per germline. The CDR3 is 14 residues long. Deletions cut 3 bases from V and 4 bases from J, with 10 bases between. CDR3 nucleotide sequence: TGTGCCAGCAGTGAGGGGCCAGCGTACAATGAGCAGTTCTTC. Translation gives CASSEGPAYNEQFF.

The rearrangement joins TRBV7-3 to TRBJ2-2, with TRBD1 matching over 9 bases. This CDR3 spans 17 amino acids. CDR1 SGHTA and CDR2 FQGTGA come from the germline V gene. V lost 5 bases and J lost 6; bases outside the gene matches: 13. The CDR3 DNA is TGTGCCAGCAGCCGTGGAGGGACAGGGAGTTTGGCCGGGGAGCTGTTTTTT. Its translation is CASSRGGTGSLAGELFF.

This clone showed up just a few times. CDR3 in amino acids: CASSRLADEQFF. The CDR3 DNA reads as TGTGCCAGCAGCCGACTAGCCGATGAGCAGTTCTTC. The chain couples TRBV2 to TRBJ2-1; 7 nucleotides match TRBD2. V lost 6 bases to trimming and J lost 8 bases; unmatched junction nucleotides: 4. Germline V gene data show CDR1 as SNHLY and CDR2 as FYNNEI. The CDR3 runs 12 residues.